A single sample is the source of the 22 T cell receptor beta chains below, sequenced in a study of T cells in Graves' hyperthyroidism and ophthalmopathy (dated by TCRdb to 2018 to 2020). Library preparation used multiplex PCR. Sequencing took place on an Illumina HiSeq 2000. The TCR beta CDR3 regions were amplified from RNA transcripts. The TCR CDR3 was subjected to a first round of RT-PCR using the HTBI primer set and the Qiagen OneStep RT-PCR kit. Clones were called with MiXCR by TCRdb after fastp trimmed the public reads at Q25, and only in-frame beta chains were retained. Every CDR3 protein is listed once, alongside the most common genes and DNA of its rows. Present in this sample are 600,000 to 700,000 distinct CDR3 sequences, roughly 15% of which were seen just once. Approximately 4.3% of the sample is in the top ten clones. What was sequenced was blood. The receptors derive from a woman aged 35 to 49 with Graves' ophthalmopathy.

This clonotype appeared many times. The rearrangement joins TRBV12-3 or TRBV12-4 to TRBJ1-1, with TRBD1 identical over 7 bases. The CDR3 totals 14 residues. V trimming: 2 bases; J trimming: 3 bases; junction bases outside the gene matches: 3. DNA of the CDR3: TGTGCCAGCAGTTTAAATACAGGGGACACTGAAGCTTTCTTT. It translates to CASSLNTGDTEAFF.

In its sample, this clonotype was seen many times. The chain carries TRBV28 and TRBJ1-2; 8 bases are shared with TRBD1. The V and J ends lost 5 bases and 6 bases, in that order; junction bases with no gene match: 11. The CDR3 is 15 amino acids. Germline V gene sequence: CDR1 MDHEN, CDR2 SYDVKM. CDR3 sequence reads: CASSQQRTGPHGYTF. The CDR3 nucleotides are TGTGCCAGCAGTCAACAAAGGACAGGGCCCCATGGCTACACCTTC.

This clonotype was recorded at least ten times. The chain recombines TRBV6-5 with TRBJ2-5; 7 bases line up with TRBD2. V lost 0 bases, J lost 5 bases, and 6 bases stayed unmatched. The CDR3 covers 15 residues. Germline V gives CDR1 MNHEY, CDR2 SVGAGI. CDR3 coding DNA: TGTGCCAGCAGTTACTCAGGGACTACTTGGGAGACCCAGTACTTC. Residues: CASSYSGTTWETQYF.

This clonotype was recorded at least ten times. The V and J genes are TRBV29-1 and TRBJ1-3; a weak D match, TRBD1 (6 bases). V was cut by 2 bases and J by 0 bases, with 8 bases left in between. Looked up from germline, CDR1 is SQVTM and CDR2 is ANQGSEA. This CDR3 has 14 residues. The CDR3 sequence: CSVEQQGSGNTIYF. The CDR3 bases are TGCAGCGTTGAACAACAGGGCTCTGGAAACACCATATATTTT.

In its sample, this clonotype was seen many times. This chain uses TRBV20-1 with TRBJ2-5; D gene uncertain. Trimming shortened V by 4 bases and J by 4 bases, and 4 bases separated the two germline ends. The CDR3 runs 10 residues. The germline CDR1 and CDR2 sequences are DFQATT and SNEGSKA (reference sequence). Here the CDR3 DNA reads TGCAGTGCTATGTCAGAGACCCAGTACTTC. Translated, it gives CSAMSETQYF.

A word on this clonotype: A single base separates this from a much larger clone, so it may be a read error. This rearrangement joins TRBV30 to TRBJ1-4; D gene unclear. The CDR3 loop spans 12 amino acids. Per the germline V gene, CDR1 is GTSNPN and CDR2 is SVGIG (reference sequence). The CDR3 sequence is CACRATNGKLFF. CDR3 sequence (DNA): TGTGCCTGCCGTGCAACTAATGGAAAACTGTTTTTT.

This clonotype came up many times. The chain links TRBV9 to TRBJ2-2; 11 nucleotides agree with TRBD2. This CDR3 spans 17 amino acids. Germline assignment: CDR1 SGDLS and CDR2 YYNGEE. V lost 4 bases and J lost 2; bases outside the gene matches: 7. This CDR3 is CASSPGLAGGNTGELFF. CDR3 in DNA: TGTGCCAGCAGCCCAGGGCTAGCGGGAGGTAACACCGGGGAGCTGTTTTTT.

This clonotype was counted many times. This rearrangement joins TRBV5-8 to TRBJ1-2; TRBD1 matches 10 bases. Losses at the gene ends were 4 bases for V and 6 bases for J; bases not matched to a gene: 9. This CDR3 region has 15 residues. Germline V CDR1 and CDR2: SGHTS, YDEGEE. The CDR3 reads CASSGRDRGRDGYTF. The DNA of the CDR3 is TGTGCCAGCAGCGGGCGCGACAGGGGGCGTGATGGCTACACCTTC.

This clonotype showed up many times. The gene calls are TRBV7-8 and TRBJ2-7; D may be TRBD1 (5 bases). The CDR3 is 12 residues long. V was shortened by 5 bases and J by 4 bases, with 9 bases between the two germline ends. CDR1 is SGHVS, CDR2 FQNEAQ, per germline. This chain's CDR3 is CASSASGYEQYF. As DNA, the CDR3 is TGTGCCAGCAGCGCATCAGGGTACGAGCAGTACTTC.

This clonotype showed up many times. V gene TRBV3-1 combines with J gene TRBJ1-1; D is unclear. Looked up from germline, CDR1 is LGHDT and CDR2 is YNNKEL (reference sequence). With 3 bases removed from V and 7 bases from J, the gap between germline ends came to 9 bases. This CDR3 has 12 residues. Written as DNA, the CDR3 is TGTGCCAGCAGCCACACCACAGATGAAGCTTTCTTT. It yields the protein CASSHTTDEAFF.

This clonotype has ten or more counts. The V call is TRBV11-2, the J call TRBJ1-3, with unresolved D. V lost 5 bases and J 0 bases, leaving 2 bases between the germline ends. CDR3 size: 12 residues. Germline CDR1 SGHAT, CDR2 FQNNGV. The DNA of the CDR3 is TGTGCCAGCAGCGACTCTGGAAACACCATATATTTT. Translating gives CASSDSGNTIYF.

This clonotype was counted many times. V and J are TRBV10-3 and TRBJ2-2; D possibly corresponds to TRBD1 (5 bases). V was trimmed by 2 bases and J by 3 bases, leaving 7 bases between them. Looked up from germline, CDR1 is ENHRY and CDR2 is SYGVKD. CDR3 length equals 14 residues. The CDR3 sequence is CAISEQGHTGELFF. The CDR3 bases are TGTGCCATCAGTGAGCAGGGCCACACCGGGGAGCTGTTTTTT.

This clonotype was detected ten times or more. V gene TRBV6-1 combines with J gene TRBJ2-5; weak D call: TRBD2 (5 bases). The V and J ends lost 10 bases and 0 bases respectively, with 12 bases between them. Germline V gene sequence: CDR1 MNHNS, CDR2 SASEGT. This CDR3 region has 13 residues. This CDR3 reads CAIRTLYQETQYF. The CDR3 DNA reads TGTGCCATCCGGACTTTGTACCAAGAGACCCAGTACTTC.

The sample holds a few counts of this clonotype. The CDR3 DNA reads TGTGCCAGTAGGTCAGGTGGCCGGATGGTTGGCTACACCTTC. Translation: CASRSGGRMVGYTF. The chain links TRBV19 to TRBJ1-2; D unresolved. The germline V gene encodes CDR1 LNHDA and CDR2 SQIVND (reference sequence). The CDR3 has 14 residues. The V end was cut by 6 bases, the J end by 7 bases, with 18 bases between.

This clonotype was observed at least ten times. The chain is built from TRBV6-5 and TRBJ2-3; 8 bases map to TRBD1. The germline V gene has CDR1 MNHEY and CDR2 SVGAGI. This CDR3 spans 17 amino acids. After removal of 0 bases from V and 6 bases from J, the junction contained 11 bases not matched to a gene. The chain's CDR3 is CASSYSKGTGGVDTQYF. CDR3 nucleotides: TGTGCCAGCAGTTACTCGAAAGGGACAGGTGGGGTGGATACGCAGTATTTT.

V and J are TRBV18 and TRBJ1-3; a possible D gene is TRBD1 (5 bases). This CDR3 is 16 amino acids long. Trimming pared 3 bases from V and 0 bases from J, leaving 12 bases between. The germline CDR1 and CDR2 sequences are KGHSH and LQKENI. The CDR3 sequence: CASSPRDFSSGNTIYF. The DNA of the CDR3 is TGTGCCAGCTCACCTCGGGACTTCAGCTCTGGAAACACCATATATTTT.

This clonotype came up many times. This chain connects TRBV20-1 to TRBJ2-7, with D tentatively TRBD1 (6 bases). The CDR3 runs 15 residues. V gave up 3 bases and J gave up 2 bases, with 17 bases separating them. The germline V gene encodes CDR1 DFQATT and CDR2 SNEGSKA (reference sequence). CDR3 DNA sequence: TGCAGTGCTAGGGATTTAGGGGGTTTAACCTACGAGCAGTACTTC. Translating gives CSARDLGGLTYEQYF.

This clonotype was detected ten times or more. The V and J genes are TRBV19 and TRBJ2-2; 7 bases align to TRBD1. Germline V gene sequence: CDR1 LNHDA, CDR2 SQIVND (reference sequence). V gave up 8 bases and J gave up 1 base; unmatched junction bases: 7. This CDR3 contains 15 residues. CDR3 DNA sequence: TGTGCCAGTTCGTACAGGGGAGTGAACACCGGGGAGCTGTTTTTT. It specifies CASSYRGVNTGELFF. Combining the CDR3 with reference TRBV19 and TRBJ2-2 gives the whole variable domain DGGITQSPKYLFRKEGQNVTLSCEQNLNHDAMYWYRQDPGQGLRLIYYSQIVNDFQKGDIAEGYSVSREKKESFPLTVTSAQKNPTAFYLCASSYRGVNTGELFFGEGSRLTVL.

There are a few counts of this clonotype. In nucleotides, the CDR3 is TGCAGCGCCCCGGACAGTTTAGGGCCTATGGAAGACGGCTACACCTTC. The encoded protein is CSAPDSLGPMEDGYTF. The chain carries TRBV29-1 and TRBJ1-2, with a possible D match to TRBD1 (6 bases). The V end lost 7 bases, the J end lost 8 bases, and 29 bases lay between the germline ends. The CDR3 is 16 residues long. Per the germline V gene, CDR1 is SQVTM and CDR2 is ANQGSEA.

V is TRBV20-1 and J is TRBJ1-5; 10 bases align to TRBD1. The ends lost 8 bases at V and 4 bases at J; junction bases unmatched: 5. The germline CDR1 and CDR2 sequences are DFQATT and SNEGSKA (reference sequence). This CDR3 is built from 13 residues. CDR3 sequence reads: CSTAGQGNQPQHF. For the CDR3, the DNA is TGCAGTACTGCGGGACAGGGGAATCAGCCCCAGCATTTT.

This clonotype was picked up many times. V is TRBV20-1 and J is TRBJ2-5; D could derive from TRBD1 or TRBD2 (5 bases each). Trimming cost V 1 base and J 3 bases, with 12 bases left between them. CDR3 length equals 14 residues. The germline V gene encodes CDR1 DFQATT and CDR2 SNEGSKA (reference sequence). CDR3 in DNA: TGCAGTGCTAGAGTGCCGAGAGGGGAAGAGACCCAGTACTTC. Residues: CSARVPRGEETQYF.

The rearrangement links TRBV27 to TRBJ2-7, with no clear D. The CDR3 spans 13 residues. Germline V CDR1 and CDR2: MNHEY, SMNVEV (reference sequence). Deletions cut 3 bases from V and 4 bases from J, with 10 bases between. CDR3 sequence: CASSLRWGYEQYF. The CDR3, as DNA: TGTGCCAGCAGTTTGAGGTGGGGATACGAGCAGTACTTC.